Reported below is one TCR beta chain. The target of this receptor is not known. Base-call qualities are not available, and no considerably larger clone is one nucleotide away. The data belong to a study of blood T cell repertoires in COVID-19 (dated by TCRdb to the early 2020s). In the study overall: Samples covering the acute and convalescent phases of COVID-19 were provided by collaborators in the United States, Italy and Spain. Deeply sampled blood TCRbeta repertoires from subjects exposed to, actively infected with, or recovered from COVID-19 were included in the dataset. The prospective study material was composed of cDNA or gDNA derived from T cells, B-cell-depleted T cells, or PBMCs. Where available, HLA class I and class II types were obtained from metadata supplied by the sample provider rather than from assay-based typing. A de-identified subject ID, COVID-19 status, age in years and sex were almost always included in the sample metadata. The samples were drawn from two sources: the first 160 participants of the ongoing ImmuneRACE study, and 1,000 to 1,500 subjects contributed by 6 global collaborators. The repertoires were made available in a free public database intended to serve as a resource for research on the immune response to SARS-CoV-2.

The research as a whole found: Clinical and demographic metadata were provided uncurated, with the amount varying by source and participant.

Each collaborating institution followed its own protocols to collect whole blood in K2EDTA tubes. For TCRbeta analysis, collaborators shipped samples in one of three forms: frozen whole blood, isolated PBMCs, or DNA extracted from either of those sample types. TCRbeta CDR3 regions were amplified from genomic DNA using the immunoSEQ Assay, a bias-controlled multiplex PCR. Concerning the study's data processing: Nucleated cell counts per sample were estimated from amplification of reference gene primers within the assay. Sequence reads were collapsed and filtered to measure the absolute abundance of every unique TCRbeta CDR3 rearrangement. Productive Simpson clonality was computed per sample as the square root of Simpson's diversity index over productive rearrangements. As stored in TCRdb, this immuneACCESS dataset retains in-frame rearrangements with V and J assigned. A fraction of the clones does not appear; measured against another copy, unresolved V genes explain less than half of the discrepancy, and the remainder lacks a known reason. The V and J calls and the clone size are those of that table, but D and trimming were determined from the DNA. This sample comprises roughly 230,000 clones, roughly 84% of them detected only once. Together, the top ten hold about 4.2% of the sample.

CDR1 and CDR2 are read off the germline V gene as SGHAT and FQNNGV. Trimming costs V 2 bases and J 2 bases, and their ends lie 8 bases apart. Including cysteine and phenylalanine, the CDR3 has 14 amino acids. Only the CDR3 part of the read is kept: 42 bases, read in frame from the first base. Sequenced input: peripheral blood. The chain joins TRBV11-2 to TRBJ2-3; the D gene remains uncertain. The receptor's source is a man in his fifties with active or convalescent COVID-19. The DNA is TGTGCCAGCAGCTTACAGAAATCCACAGATACGCAGTATTTT. This encodes CASSLQKSTDTQYF.